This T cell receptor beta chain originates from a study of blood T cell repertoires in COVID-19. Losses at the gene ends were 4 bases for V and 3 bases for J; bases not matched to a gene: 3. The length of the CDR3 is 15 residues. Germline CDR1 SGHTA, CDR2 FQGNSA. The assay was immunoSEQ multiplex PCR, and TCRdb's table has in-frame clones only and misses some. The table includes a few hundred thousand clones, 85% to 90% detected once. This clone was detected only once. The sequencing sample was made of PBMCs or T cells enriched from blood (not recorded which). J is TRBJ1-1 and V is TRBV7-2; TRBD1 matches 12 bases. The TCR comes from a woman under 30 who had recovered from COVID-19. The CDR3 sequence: CASSYGTGGYTEAFF. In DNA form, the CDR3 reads TGTGCCAGCAGCTATGGGACAGGGGGCTACACTGAAGCTTTCTTT.